The text below deals with one TCR beta chain. Its antigen is undetermined. One entry per CDR3 protein results from TCRdb running MiXCR on the RT-PCR reads. The repertoire holds about 800,000 distinct CDR3 sequences, with about 20% as singletons. The CDR3 covers 18 residues. Germline V gives CDR1 SGHRS, CDR2 YFSETQ. After removal of 4 bases from V and 0 bases from J, the junction contained 8 bases not matched to a gene. The record originates from a study of response to subunit inactivated influenza vaccine. Notes on the study in general: The authors proposed limited new T cell recruitment per seasonal influenza vaccination.

The sequencing used PBMCs from blood, collected more than 4 days after vaccination. J is TRBJ2-2 and V is TRBV5-1, with 11 bases aligning to TRBD2. This TCR came from a man between 45 and 60 years old who received an inactivated influenza vaccine. CDR3 sequence (DNA): TGCGCCAGCAGCCCACGCGGGACTAGCGGTACGAACACCGGGGAGCTGTTTTTT. This gives the protein CASSPRGTSGTNTGELFF.